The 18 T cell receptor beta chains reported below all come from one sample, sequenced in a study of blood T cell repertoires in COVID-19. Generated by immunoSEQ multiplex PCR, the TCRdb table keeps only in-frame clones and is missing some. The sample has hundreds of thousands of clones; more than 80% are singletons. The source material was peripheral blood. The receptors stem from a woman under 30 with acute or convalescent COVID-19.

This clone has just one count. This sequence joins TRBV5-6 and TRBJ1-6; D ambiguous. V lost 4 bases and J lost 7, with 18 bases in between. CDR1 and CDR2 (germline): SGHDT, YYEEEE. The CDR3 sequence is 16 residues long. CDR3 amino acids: CASSPPVRLRNSPLHF. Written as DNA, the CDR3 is TGTGCCAGCAGCCCTCCGGTGCGGTTAAGGAATTCACCCCTCCACTTT.

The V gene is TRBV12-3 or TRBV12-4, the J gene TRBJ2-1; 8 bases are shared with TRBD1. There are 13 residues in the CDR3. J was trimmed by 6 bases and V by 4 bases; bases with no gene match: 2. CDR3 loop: CASSSQGANEQFF. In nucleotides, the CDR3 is TGTGCCAGCAGTTCTCAGGGGGCCAATGAGCAGTTCTTC.

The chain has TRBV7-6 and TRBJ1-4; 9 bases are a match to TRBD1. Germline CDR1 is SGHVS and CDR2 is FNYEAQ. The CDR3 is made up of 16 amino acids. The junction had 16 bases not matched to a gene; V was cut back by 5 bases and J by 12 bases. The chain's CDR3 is CASSRDTGGTGEELFF. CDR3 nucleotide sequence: TGTGCCAGCAGCCGCGACACAGGGGGCACGGGGGAAGAACTGTTTTTT. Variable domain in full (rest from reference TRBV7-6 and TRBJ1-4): GAGVSQSPRYKVTKRGQDVALRCDPISGHVSLYWYRQALGQGPEFLTYFNYEAQQDKSGLPNDRFSAERPEGSISTLTIQRTEQRDSAMYRCASSRDTGGTGEELFFGSGTQLSVL.

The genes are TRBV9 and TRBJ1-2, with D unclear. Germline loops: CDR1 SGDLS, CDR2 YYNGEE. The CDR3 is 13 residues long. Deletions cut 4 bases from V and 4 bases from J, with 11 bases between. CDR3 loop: CASSIGRSYGYTF. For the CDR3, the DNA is TGTGCCAGCAGCATTGGGAGATCCTATGGCTACACCTTC.

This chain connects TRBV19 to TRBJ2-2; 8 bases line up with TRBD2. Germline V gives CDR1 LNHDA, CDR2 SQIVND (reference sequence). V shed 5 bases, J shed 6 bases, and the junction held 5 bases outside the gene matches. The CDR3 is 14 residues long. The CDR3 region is CASSYGGAAGELFF. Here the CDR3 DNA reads TGTGCCAGTAGTTACGGGGGGGCCGCCGGGGAGCTGTTTTTT.

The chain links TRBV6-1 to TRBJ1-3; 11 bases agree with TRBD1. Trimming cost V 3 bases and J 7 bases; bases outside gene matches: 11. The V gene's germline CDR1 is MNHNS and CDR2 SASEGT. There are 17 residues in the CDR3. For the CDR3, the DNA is TGTGCCAGCAGTGATCGGACAGGGGGCCAACTTCGGAACACCATATATTTT. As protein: CASSDRTGGQLRNTIYF.

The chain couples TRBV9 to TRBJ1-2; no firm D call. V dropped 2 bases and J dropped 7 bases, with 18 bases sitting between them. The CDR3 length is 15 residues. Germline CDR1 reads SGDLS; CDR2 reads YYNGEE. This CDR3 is CASSVNLAGEAGYTF. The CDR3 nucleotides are TGTGCCAGCAGCGTTAACCTCGCCGGGGAGGCTGGCTACACCTTC.

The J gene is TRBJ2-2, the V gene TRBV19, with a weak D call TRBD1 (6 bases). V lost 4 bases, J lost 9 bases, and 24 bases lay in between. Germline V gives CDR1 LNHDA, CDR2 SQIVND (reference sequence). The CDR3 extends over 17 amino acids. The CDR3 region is CASSKDPGQYDGRELFF. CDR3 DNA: TGTGCCAGTAGTAAGGATCCGGGACAATATGACGGCAGGGAGCTGTTTTTT.

In DNA, the CDR3 is TGTGCCAGCAGCATCACAGGGACGGCGGAGACCCAGTACTTC. Translating it yields CASSITGTAETQYF. The rearrangement uses TRBV5-4 and TRBJ2-5; tentative D call: TRBD1 (6 bases). The CDR3 is made up of 14 amino acids. V gave up 4 bases and J gave up 5 bases, with 15 bases separating them. CDR1 SGHNT and CDR2 YYREEE come from the germline V gene (reference sequence).

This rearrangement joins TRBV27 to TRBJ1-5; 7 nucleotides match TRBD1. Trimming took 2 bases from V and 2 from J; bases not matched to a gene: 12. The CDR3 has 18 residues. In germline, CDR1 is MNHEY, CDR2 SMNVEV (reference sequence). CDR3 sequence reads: CASSLRPPDRIGNQPQHF. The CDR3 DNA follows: TGTGCCAGCAGTTTACGGCCCCCGGACAGGATTGGCAATCAGCCCCAGCATTTT.

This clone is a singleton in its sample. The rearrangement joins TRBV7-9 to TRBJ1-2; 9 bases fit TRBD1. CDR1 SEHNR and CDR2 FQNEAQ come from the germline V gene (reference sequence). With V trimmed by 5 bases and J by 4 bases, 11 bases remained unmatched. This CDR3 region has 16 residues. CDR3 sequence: CASSPGATGGSYGYTF. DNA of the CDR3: TGTGCCAGCAGCCCCGGGGCCACAGGGGGCAGCTATGGCTACACCTTC.

Written as DNA, the CDR3 is TGTGCCAGCAGTCGCTATGGACAGGCCTACGAGCAGTACTTC. Translation: CASSRYGQAYEQYF. The gene calls are TRBV25-1 and TRBJ2-7; 7 positions match TRBD1. Unmatched junction bases numbered 6, after V lost 5 bases and J lost 2 bases. Germline CDR1 reads MGHDK; CDR2 reads SYGVNS. The CDR3 totals 14 residues.

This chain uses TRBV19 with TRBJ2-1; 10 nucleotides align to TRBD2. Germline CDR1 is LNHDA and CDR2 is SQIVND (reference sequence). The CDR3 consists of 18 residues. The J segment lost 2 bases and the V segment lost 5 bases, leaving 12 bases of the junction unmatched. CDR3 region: CASSPGQLAGRAYNEQFF. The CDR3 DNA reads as TGTGCCAGTAGTCCAGGCCAACTAGCGGGGAGGGCCTACAATGAGCAGTTCTTC.

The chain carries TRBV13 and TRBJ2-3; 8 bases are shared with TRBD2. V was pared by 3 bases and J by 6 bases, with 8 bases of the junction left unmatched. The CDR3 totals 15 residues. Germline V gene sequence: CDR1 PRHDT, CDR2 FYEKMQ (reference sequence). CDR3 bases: TGTGCCAGCAGCTTGGCCGGGGGGGCCCCGGATACGCAGTATTTT. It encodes CASSLAGGAPDTQYF.

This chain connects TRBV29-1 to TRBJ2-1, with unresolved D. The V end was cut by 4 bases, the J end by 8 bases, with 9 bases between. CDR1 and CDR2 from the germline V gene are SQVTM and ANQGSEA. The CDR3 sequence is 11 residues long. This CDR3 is CSVVEWDEQFF. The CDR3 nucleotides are TGCAGCGTTGTGGAGTGGGATGAGCAGTTCTTC.

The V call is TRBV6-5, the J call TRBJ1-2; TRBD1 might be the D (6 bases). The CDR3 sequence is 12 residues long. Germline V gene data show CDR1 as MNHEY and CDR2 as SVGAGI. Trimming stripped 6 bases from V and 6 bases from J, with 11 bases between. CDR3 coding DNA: TGTGCCAGCAGCCGAGCAGGGGATGGCTACACCTTC. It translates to CASSRAGDGYTF.

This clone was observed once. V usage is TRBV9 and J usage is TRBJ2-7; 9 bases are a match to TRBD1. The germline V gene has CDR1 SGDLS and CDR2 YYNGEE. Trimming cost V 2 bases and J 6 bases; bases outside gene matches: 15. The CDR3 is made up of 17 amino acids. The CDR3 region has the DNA TGTGCCAGCAGCGTTGAACCCACAGGGGGCTGGTCGGGCGAGCAGTACTTC. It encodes CASSVEPTGGWSGEQYF.

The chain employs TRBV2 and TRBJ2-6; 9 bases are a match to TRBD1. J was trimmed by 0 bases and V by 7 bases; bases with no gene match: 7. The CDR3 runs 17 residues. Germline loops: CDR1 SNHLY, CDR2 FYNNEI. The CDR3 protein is CASTQRDRVSGANVLTF. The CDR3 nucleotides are TGTGCCAGCACCCAACGGGACAGGGTCTCTGGGGCCAACGTCCTGACTTTC.